Detailed here is one T cell receptor (beta chain). What it binds is not known. This sample is part of a study of T cell responses to AZD1222 COVID-19 vaccine. Broader study findings: The donor cohort was predominantly white British with a female majority, and clonal diversity may have been underestimated. Rises in breadth and depth of Spike-specific TCRs came after two AZD1222 doses. Distributed over spike, vaccine-associated CD4 TCRs predominated at 160-218 and 743-854. Researchers took repertoire samples only after the peak T cell response had come.

The CDR3 sequence is 12 residues long. Deletions cut 3 bases from V and 0 bases from J, with 3 bases between. The protocol was immunoSEQ multiplex PCR, while the TCRdb copy is restricted to in-frame clones and leaves out a portion. The sample has some 180,000 clones; roughly 91% are singletons. The material sequenced was peripheral blood, taken 28 days after the second dose of the MenACWY control vaccine. The chain carries TRBV12-3 or TRBV12-4 and TRBJ2-7; no definite D call. The clonotype was recovered from an adult who received the MenACWY meningococcal vaccine as a control. CDR3 in amino acids: CASSFASYEQYF. The CDR3 DNA reads TGTGCCAGCAGTTTTGCCTCCTACGAGCAGTACTTC.